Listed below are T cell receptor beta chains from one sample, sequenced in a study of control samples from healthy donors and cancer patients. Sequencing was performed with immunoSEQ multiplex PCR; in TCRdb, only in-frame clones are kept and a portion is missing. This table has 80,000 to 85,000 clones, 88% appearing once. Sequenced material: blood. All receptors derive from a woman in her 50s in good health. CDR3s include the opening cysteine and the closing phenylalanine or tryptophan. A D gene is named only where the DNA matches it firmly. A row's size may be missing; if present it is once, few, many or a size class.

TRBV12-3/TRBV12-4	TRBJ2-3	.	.	TGTGCCAGCAGTATCGGGACGGCAGATACGCAGTATTTT	CASSIGTADTQYF
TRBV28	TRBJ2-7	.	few	TGTGCCAGCGGCGGGCAGAGAAAAAAGCAGTACTTC	CASGGQRKKQYF
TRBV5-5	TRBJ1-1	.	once	TGTGCCAGCAGCTTGCAACTTGAAGCTTTCTTT	CASSLQLEAFF
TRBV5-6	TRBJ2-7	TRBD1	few	TGTGCCAGCACCCGAGGGGGCCACTTGGGCTCCTACGAGCAGTACTTC	CASTRGGHLGSYEQYF
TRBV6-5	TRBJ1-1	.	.	TGTGCCAGCAGGACGGGGTTTACTGAAGCTTTCTTT	CASRTGFTEAFF
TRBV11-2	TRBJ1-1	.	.	TGTGCCAGCAGCTTAGATCGTAGAAACACTGAAGCTTTCTTT	CASSLDRRNTEAFF
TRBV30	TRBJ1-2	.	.	TGTGCCTGGACCGGGACAAACCACTTTTATGGCTACACCTTC	CAWTGTNHFYGYTF
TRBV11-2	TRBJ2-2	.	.	TGTGCCAGCAGCTTAGGGTTGAACACCGGGGAGCTGTTTTTT	CASSLGLNTGELFF
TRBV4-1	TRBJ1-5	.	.	TGCGCCAGCAGCCAAGGAACATATCAGCCCCAGCATTTT	CASSQGTYQPQHF
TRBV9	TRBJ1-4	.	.	TGTGCCAGCAGCGTAGAAGGGGGTGTAAGTGAAAAACTGTTTTTT	CASSVEGGVSEKLFF
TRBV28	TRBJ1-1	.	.	TGTGCCAGCAGTTTTCGGTCTGAAGCTTTCTTT	CASSFRSEAFF
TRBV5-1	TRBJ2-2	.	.	TGCGCCAGCAGCGAAACTCGAGGGGGAGGCACCGGGGAGCTGTTTTTT	CASSETRGGGTGELFF
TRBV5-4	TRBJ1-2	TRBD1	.	TGTGCCAGCCGTAACAGGGGCGTGGGCTATGGCTACACCTTC	CASRNRGVGYGYTF
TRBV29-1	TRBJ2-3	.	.	TGCAGCGTTGAAGACAGACGAAGCACAGATACGCAGTATTTT	CSVEDRRSTDTQYF
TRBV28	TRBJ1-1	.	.	TGTGCCAGCAGTTCACCCGGCCTCGACACTGAAGCTTTCTTT	CASSSPGLDTEAFF